This paragraph covers one T cell receptor beta chain sequence. TCRdb reprocessed the 5' RACE reads and reports one entry per CDR3 protein, with no DNA. This sample's clone table lists hundreds of thousands of distinct CDR3 sequences. The germline V gene has CDR1 SGHTA and CDR2 FQGNSA. There are 15 residues in the CDR3. The data derive from a study of T cells expressing NK-cell markers. Study details: Repertoire data for TCR beta were derived from sorted T cells (CD3+CD56+NKG2C+, CD3+CD56+NKG2C- and CD3+CD56-NKG2C+).

This TCR derives from a woman aged 18 to 75 in good health. Sequenced sample: blood T cells: a sorted CD56 or NKG2C T cell subset, CD4+ or CD8+ T cells, or bulk PBMC T cells (not recorded which). V usage is TRBV7-2 and J usage is TRBJ2-7; TCRdb names TRBD1, which stays unverified in the absence of DNA. CDR3 in amino acids: CASSRSGPGAYEQYF.